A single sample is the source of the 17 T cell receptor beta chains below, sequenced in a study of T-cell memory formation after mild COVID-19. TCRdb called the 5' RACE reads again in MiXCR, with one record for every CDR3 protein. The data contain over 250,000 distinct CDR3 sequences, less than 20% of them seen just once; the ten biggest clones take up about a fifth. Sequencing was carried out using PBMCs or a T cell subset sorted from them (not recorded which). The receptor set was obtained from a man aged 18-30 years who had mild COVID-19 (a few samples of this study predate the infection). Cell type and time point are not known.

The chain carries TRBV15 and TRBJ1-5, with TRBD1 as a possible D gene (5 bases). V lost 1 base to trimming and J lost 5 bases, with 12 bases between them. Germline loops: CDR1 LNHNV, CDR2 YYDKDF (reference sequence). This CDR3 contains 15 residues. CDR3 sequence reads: CATSRVSGGYQPQHF. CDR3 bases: TGTGCCACCAGCAGAGTGTCGGGGGGATATCAGCCCCAGCATTTT.

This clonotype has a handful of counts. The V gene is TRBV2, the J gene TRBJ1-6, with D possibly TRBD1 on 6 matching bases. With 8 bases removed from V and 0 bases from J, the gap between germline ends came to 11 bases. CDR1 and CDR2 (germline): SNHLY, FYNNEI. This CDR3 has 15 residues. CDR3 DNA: TGTGCCAGCTCGGGGGGCAGCTCCTATAATTCACCCCTCCACTTT. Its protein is CASSGGSSYNSPLHF.

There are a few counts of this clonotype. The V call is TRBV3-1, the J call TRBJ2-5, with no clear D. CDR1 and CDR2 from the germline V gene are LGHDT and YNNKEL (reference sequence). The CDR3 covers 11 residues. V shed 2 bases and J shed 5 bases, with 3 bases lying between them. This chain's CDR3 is CASSQSETQYF. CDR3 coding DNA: TGTGCCAGCAGCCAAAGCGAGACCCAGTACTTC.

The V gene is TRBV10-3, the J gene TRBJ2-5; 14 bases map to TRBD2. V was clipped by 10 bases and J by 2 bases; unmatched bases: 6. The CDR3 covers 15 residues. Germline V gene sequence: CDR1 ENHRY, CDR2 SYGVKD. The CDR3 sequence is CATRTSGGPQETQYF. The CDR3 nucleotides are TGTGCCACGCGGACTAGCGGGGGGCCTCAAGAGACCCAGTACTTC.

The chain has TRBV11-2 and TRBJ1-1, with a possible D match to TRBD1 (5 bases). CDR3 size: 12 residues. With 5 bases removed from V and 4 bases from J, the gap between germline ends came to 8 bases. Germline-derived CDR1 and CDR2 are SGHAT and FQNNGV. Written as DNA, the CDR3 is TGTGCCAGCAGCCAGGGTTTCACTGAAGCTTTCTTT. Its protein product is CASSQGFTEAFF.

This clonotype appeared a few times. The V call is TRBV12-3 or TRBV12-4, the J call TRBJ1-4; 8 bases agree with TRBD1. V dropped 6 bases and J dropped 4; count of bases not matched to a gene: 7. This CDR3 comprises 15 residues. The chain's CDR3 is CASSRTGLDNEKLFF. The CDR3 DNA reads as TGTGCCAGCAGCAGGACAGGGCTGGATAATGAAAAACTGTTTTTT.

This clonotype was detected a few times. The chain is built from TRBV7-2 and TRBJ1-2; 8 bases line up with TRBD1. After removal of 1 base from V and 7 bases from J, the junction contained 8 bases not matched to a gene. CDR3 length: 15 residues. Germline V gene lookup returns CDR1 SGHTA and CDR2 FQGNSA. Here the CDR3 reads CASSLVAGGIRGYTF. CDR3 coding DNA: TGTGCCAGCAGCTTAGTCGCAGGGGGCATTCGTGGCTACACCTTC.

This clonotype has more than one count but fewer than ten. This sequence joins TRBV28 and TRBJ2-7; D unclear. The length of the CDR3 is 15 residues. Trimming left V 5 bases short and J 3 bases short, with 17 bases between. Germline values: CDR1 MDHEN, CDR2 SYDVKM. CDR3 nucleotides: TGTGCCAGCAGTACTGTCAACAAGGATCTCTACGAGCAGTACTTC. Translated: CASSTVNKDLYEQYF.

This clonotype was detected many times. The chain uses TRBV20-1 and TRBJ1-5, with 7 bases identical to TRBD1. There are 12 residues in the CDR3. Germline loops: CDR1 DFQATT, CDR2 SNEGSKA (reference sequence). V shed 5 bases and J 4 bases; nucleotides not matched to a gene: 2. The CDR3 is CSALQGNQPQHF. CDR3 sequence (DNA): TGCAGTGCTCTACAGGGGAATCAGCCCCAGCATTTT.

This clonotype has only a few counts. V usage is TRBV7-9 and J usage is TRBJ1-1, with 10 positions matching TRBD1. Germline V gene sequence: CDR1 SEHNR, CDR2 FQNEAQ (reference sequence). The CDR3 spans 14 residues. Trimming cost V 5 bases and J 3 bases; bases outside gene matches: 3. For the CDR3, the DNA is TGTGCCAGCAGCCCGGGACAGGGGTACACTGAAGCTTTCTTT. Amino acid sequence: CASSPGQGYTEAFF.

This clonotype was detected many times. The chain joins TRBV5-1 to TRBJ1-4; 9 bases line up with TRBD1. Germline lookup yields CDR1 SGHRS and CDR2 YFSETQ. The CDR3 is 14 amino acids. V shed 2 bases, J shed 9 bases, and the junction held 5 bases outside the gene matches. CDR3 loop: CASSLTGGWQKLFF. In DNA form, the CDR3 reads TGCGCCAGCAGCTTAACAGGGGGCTGGCAAAAACTGTTTTTT.

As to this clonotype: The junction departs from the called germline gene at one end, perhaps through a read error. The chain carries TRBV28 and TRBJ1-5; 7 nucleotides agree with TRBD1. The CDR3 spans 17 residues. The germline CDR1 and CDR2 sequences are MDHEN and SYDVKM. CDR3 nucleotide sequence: TGTGCCAGCAGTTTACACAGGGGATTCGATAGCAATAAGCCCCAGCATTTT. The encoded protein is CASSLHRGFDSNKPQHF.

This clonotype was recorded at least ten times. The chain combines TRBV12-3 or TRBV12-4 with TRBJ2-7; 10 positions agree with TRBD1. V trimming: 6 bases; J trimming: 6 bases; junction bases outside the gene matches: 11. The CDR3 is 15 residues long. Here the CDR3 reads CASRATGQGWCEQYF. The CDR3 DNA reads TGTGCCAGCAGGGCGACGGGACAGGGGTGGTGCGAGCAGTACTTC.

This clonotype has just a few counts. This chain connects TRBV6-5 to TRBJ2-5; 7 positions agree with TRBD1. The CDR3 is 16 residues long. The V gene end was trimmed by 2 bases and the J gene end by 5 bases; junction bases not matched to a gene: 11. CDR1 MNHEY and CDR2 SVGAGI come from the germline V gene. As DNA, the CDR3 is TGTGCCAGCAGTTACGCCCATTCGACAGGGTACGAGACCCAGTACTTC. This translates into CASSYAHSTGYETQYF.

CDR3 region: CASSRGGSNTEAFF. The CDR3 coding sequence is TGTGCCAGCAGCCGGGGCGGCTCGAACACTGAAGCTTTCTTT. The chain combines TRBV6-6 with TRBJ1-1; tentative D call: TRBD1 (5 bases). Germline V gene lookup returns CDR1 MNHNY and CDR2 SVGAGI (reference sequence). Trimming cost V 6 bases and J 1 base, with 12 bases left between them. This CDR3 spans 14 amino acids.

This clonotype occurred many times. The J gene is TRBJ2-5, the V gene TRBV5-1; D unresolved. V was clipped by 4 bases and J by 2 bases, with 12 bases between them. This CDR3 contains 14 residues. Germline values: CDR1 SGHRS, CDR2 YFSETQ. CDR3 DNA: TGCGCCAGCAGCCAAATGGCTACACAAGAGACCCAGTACTTC. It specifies CASSQMATQETQYF.

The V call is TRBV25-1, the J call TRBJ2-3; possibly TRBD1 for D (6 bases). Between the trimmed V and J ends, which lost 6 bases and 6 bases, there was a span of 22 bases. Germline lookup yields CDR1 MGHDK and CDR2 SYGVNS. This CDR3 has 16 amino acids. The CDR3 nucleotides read TGTGCCAGCAGGAAGCTCGGACAACAGGGCCACGATACGCAGTATTTT. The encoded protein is CASRKLGQQGHDTQYF.